This T cell receptor beta chain was identified in a study of vaccination and CD4 T cells after COVID-19. Study results and limitations: Relatively few convalescent patients were studied, without early post-infection timepoints.

Treatment here: roughly 11-day PBMC culture with coronavirus spike peptide pools or control peptides (ViraFEST assay). Gathering of the CD4+ T cells, from the unexposed donor, took place before the COVID-19 pandemic (2011-2018). ViraFEST stimulated the growth of antigen-specific T cells using peptide pools and subsequently profiled their TCRs by sequencing. V was cut by 1 base and J by 2 bases, with 9 bases left in between. The CDR3 has 15 amino acids. The V gene's germline CDR1 is SGHTA and CDR2 FQGNSA. Cultured CD4+ T cell DNA underwent sequencing with the Oncomine TCR Beta short-read assay. TCRdb redid the calling of the PCR reads with MiXCR, one entry per CDR3 protein. This table has 5,500 to 7,000 distinct CDR3 sequences, under 60% appearing once. This clonotype was detected a few times. The target antigen is unknown.

The sample taken for sequencing was CD4+ T cells from blood, cultured in vitro. The receptor was isolated from a human donor in good health. The chain links TRBV7-2 to TRBJ1-5; no firm D call. The CDR3 loop reads CASSLGWQGNQPQHF. The CDR3 nucleotides are TGTGCCAGCAGCTTAGGTTGGCAGGGCAATCAGCCCCAGCATTTT.